The rows below give T cell receptor beta chains drawn from one sample of a study of regulatory T cells in long-lasting Graves disease. MiXCR, applied by TCRdb to the multiplex PCR reads, yields one record per CDR3 protein. Found here are some 250,000 distinct CDR3 sequences, approximately 20% of them singletons; the top ten hold around 20%. Sequenced here: peripheral blood mononuclear cells (PBMCs), sampled at new diagnosis, from a patient treated with antithyroid drugs. The receptors here all came from a female donor with Graves disease. The CDR3 runs from the conserved cysteine through the conserved F or W. D genes are given only for firm matches. Some rows mark clone size as missing; the rest say once, few, many or name a class of expanded clone.

>TRBJ2-3|TRBV20-1|TRBD1|many
CSARGGQGAVDTQYF
TGCAGTGCTAGGGGGGGACAGGGGGCCGTGGATACGCAGTATTTT
>TRBJ2-1|TRBV30|.|many
CAWTWPLKNEQFF
TGTGCCTGGACATGGCCTCTTAAGAATGAGCAGTTCTTC
>TRBJ2-3|TRBV11-2|TRBD1|many
CASRLGQGTDTQYF
TGTGCCAGCAGACTGGGACAGGGAACAGATACGCAGTATTTT
>TRBJ2-3|TRBV3-1|.|many
CASSQDGGPDTQYF
TGTGCCAGCAGCCAAGACGGGGGACCAGATACGCAGTATTTT
>TRBJ2-7|TRBV3-1|.|many
CASSRRISYEQYF
TGTGCCAGCAGCCGACGGATCTCCTACGAGCAGTACTTC
>TRBJ2-7|TRBV19|TRBD1|.
CASSTAGTGKGYEQYF
TGTGCCAGTAGTACGGCCGGGACAGGGAAAGGCTACGAGCAGTACTTC
>TRBJ2-5|TRBV20-1|.|many
CSALSWPIDHQETQYF
TGCAGTGCTCTCTCGTGGCCGATAGACCACCAAGAGACCCAGTACTTC
>TRBJ2-4|TRBV20-1|TRBD1|many
CSASKGANLGNIQYF
TGCAGTGCTAGTAAGGGGGCGAACTTGGGGAACATTCAGTACTTC
>TRBJ2-7|TRBV7-3|.|.
CASSLAGYDEQYF
TGTGCCAGCAGCTTAGCAGGGTACGATGAGCAGTACTTC
>TRBJ2-1|TRBV7-9|TRBD2|many
CASSLLAGGPSNTNNEQFF
TGTGCCAGCAGCCTCCTAGCGGGAGGGCCTTCAAATACCAACAATGAGCAGTTCTTC
>TRBJ2-2|TRBV20-1|.|many
CSAPGPNTGELFF
TGCAGTGCCCCGGGCCCCAACACCGGGGAGCTGTTTTTT
>TRBJ1-6|TRBV12-3/TRBV12-4|TRBD1|once
CASSQGGTGTSPLHF
TGTGCCAGCAGTCAGGGGGGAACCGGGACGTCACCCCTCCACTTT
>TRBJ2-7|TRBV20-1|TRBD2|few
CSARASGSFYEQYF
TGCAGTGCTAGAGCTAGCGGGAGCTTCTACGAGCAGTACTTC
>TRBJ2-3|TRBV29-1|.|.
CSVVPAFTDTQYF
TGCAGCGTTGTTCCGGCGTTCACAGATACGCAGTATTTT
>TRBJ1-1|TRBV6-2/TRBV6-3|.|.
CASSTGFDTEAFF
TGTGCCAGCAGCACAGGTTTCGACACTGAAGCTTTCTTT
>TRBJ2-7|TRBV11-1|TRBD1|.
CASSSHPSGQGPYEQYF
TGCGCCAGCAGCTCCCATCCATCAGGACAGGGGCCATACGAGCAGTACTTC
>TRBJ2-7|TRBV11-1|TRBD1|many
CASSLAGQGFYEQYF
TGTGCCAGCAGCTTAGCGGGACAGGGGTTCTACGAGCAGTACTTC
>TRBJ1-1|TRBV3-1|.|many
CASSGSGLSTEAFF
TGTGCCAGCAGTGGGTCGGGACTAAGCACTGAAGCTTTCTTT